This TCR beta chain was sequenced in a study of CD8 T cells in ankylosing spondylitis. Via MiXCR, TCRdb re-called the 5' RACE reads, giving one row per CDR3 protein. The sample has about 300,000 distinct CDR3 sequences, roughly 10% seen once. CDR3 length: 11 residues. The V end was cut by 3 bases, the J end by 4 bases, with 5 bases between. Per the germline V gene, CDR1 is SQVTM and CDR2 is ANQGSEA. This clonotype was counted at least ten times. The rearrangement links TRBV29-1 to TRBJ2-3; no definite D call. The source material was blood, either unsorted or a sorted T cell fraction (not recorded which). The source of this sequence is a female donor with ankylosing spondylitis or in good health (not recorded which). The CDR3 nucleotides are TGCAGCGTTGATCTCTCAGATACGCAGTATTTT. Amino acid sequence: CSVDLSDTQYF.